This TCR beta chain was captured by sequencing in a study of T cell repertoires in cytomegalovirus infection. Overall study context: Both a matching HLA type and CMV infection were indicated by public TCR beta signatures.

Using its own MiXCR run on the reads, TCRdb lists one record per CDR3 protein. The sample comprises approximately 590,000 distinct CDR3 sequences, over 35% of which are singletons, and around 46% rests with the top ten. About this clonotype: Its target is unknown.

The CDR3 loop spans 11 amino acids. The germline V gene encodes CDR1 LNHNV and CDR2 YYDKDF (reference sequence). Trimming stripped 2 bases from V and 4 bases from J, with 2 bases between. The sequenced sample was cultured PBMCs, obtained from culture after CMV antigen stimulation. This TCR derives from a human donor in good health (CMV status not recorded). Some clones in this sample may be carry-over from other donors' samples. The chain uses TRBV15 and TRBJ2-5; D uncertain. Written as DNA, the CDR3 is TGTGCCACCAGCAGAAGAGAGACCCAGTACTTC. This gives the protein CATSRRETQYF.